This T cell receptor beta chain was recovered during a study of OX40 agonist ivuxolimab in advanced cancers. Sampling of blood occurred at baseline, cycle 4 day 1, and cycle 7 day 1. V was clipped by 2 bases and J by 1 base, with 10 bases between them. The CDR3 is made up of 14 amino acids. Germline CDR1 and CDR2: SGDLS and YYNGEE. Method: immunoSEQ multiplex PCR; TCRdb's copy keeps in-frame clones and lacks some. Among 20,000 to 25,000 clones listed, approximately 84% were seen once. Sequences were derived from CD4+ or CD8+ T cells sorted from blood, sampled in a trial of the OX40 agonist ivuxolimab. The receptor comes from an adult with an advanced solid tumor such as melanoma, head and neck, liver or kidney cancer. The chain uses TRBV9 and TRBJ2-7; D is possibly TRBD1 (5 bases). For the CDR3, the DNA is TGTGCCAGCAGCGTCGGACAATCTTCCTACGAGCAGTACTTC. Its translation: CASSVGQSSYEQYF.